This T cell receptor (beta chain) was identified in a study of blood T cell repertoires in COVID-19. Across the whole study: Acute and convalescent COVID-19 samples came from the United States, Italy and Spain.

The germline gives CDR1 SEHNR, CDR2 FQNEAQ (reference sequence). Trimming removed 4 bases from V and 4 bases from J, with 11 bases in between. This CDR3 comprises 15 residues. Original handling: Estimation of nucleated cell counts was performed using reference gene primer amplification. The data were produced by immunoSEQ multiplex PCR, yet TCRdb's version contains in-frame clones alone and is incomplete. V and J calls plus clone size are reproduced from that table; the DNA served to infer D and trimming. The sample includes about 220,000 clones, about 85% of them seen just once. This chain joins TRBV7-9 and TRBJ2-6, with D possibly TRBD1 on 5 matching bases. The sample consisted of peripheral blood. This TCR came from a woman between 55 and 75 years old who had recovered from COVID-19. Written as DNA, the CDR3 is TGTGCCAGCAGCTACACAGGCCCCGGGGCCAACGTCCTGACTTTC. Amino acid sequence: CASSYTGPGANVLTF. Together with reference TRBV7-9 and TRBJ2-6, the CDR3 gives the full variable domain: DTGVSQNPRHKITKRGQNVTFRCDPISEHNRLYWYRQTLGQGPEFLTYFQNEAQLEKSRLLSDRFSAERPKGSFSTLEIQRTEQGDSAMYLCASSYTGPGANVLTFGAGSRLTVL.